This is a list of T cell receptor beta chains from one sample in a study of cytomegalovirus exposure and HLA in healthy donors. Clones were sequenced by immunoSEQ multiplex PCR, and TCRdb holds only the in-frame ones, with some missing. This sample carries 110,000 to 150,000 clones, 85% to 90% of them seen once, and the ten largest clones take less than 7%. The sample taken for sequencing was PBMCs. The receptors derive from a woman in her thirties in good health and CMV-seropositive. Both conserved end residues are part of each CDR3. A D gene is named only where the DNA matches it firmly. Clone size is not always given. Where it is, it says once, few, many or a class for expanded clones.

V gene,clone size,D gene,J gene,CDR3 DNA,CDR3 protein
TRBV28,.,TRBD1,TRBJ2-7,TGTGCCAGCAAACCCGCCGGGACAGACTACGAGCAGTACTTC,CASKPAGTDYEQYF
TRBV5-1,.,TRBD2,TRBJ2-1,TGCGCCAGCAGCTTCCGGACTAGCGGGAGTAATGAGCAGTTCTTC,CASSFRTSGSNEQFF
TRBV6-5,.,.,TRBJ2-7,TGTGCCAGCGCAAGGAGGGCGGGGACCTACGAGCAGTACTTC,CASARRAGTYEQYF
TRBV6-5,.,TRBD1,TRBJ1-1,TGTGCCAGCAAGTTTGACAGGGGAGGAGAAACTGAAGCTTTCTTT,CASKFDRGGETEAFF
TRBV2,.,.,TRBJ1-1,TGTGCCAGCAGTGCCCCTCCCCTGAACACTGAAGCTTTCTTT,CASSAPPLNTEAFF
TRBV2,.,.,TRBJ2-7,TGTGCCAGCAGTGAAGGCAGGGGGGAGACCTACGAGCAGTACTTC,CASSEGRGETYEQYF
TRBV15,.,.,TRBJ1-5,TGTGCCACCAGCAGACCTGACCAGGGCAATCAGCCCCAGCATTTT,CATSRPDQGNQPQHF
TRBV2,.,.,TRBJ2-5,TGTGCCAGCAGTTACAGCGGCAGGGAGACCCAGTACTTC,CASSYSGRETQYF
TRBV9,.,TRBD2,TRBJ2-7,TGTGCCAGCGGGGCTAGCGGGAGTGTCCCCCTACGAGAGCAGTACTTC,CASGASGSVPLREQYF
TRBV7-2,.,TRBD1,TRBJ1-2,TGTGCCAGCAGCTTAGCATCGGGACAGGTTTATGGCTACACCTTC,CASSLASGQVYGYTF
TRBV28,.,.,TRBJ2-1,TGTGCCAGCAGTTTAGGGCCAGGGAATGAGCAGTTCTTC,CASSLGPGNEQFF
TRBV11-2,.,.,TRBJ2-5,TGTGCCAGCAGCTTAGTAGCCGCAGCAGAGACCCAGTACTTC,CASSLVAAAETQYF
TRBV27,once,.,TRBJ2-2,TGTGCCAGCAGTCCTTCCCTCGGGGCCGGGGAGCTGTTTTTT,CASSPSLGAGELFF
TRBV13,.,TRBD2,TRBJ2-5,TGTGCCAGCAGCTTGGGACTAGCGGGGGTTCAAGAGACCCAGTACTTC,CASSLGLAGVQETQYF
TRBV7-2,.,TRBD2,TRBJ2-2,TGTGCCAGCAGCCAAACCAGTAGCGGGGCACCAACATTACGGGAGCTGTTTTTT,CASSQTSSGAPTLRELFF
TRBV7-9,.,TRBD1,TRBJ2-7,TGTGCCAGCAGCTGGGGACAGGGGGCCTACGAGCAGTACTTC,CASSWGQGAYEQYF
TRBV7-9,.,TRBD2,TRBJ2-5,TGTGCCAGCAGCTTAGAGGTGGGAGGGCCAGAGACCCAGTACTTC,CASSLEVGGPETQYF
TRBV28,few,TRBD2,TRBJ2-7,TGTGCCAGCAGAGACCCTAGCGGGAGGGGCTACGAGCAGTACTTC,CASRDPSGRGYEQYF
TRBV18,.,.,TRBJ2-2,TGTGCCAGCTCACCCGACACCGGGGAGCTGTTTTTT,CASSPDTGELFF
TRBV6-1,once,TRBD1,TRBJ1-2,TGTGCCAGCAGGCCGACAGGGACGTATGGCTACACCTTC,CASRPTGTYGYTF
TRBV5-5,.,TRBD1,TRBJ2-2,TGTGCCAGCAGCTCCCGGGACAGGGACGTCGGGGAGCTGTTTTTT,CASSSRDRDVGELFF
TRBV7-6,.,.,TRBJ1-5,TGTGCCAGCAGCTTAGATTCGCGGCAGCCCCAGCATTTT,CASSLDSRQPQHF
TRBV5-1,.,TRBD1,TRBJ2-7,TGCGCCAGCAGCAACAGGGGTTTTACCTACGAGCAGTACTTC,CASSNRGFTYEQYF
TRBV27,.,TRBD2,TRBJ2-7,TGTGCCAGCAGTTTAGCTAGCGGAGCCTACGAGCAGTACTTC,CASSLASGAYEQYF
TRBV23-1,.,.,TRBJ1-5,TGCGCCAGCAGTCAATCGAGGGAAGAGTGCCAGGAACATCAGCCCCAGCATTTT,CASSQSREECQEHQPQHF
TRBV7-9,.,.,TRBJ1-4,TGTGCCAGCAGCCGCCTGGGCTTTGGTGAAAAACTGTTTTTT,CASSRLGFGEKLFF
TRBV5-1,.,.,TRBJ2-2,TGCGCCAGCAGCTTGGAGCCCTCCCCCTCGCAGGCCCCCCGCACCGGGGAGCTGTTTTTT,CASSLEPSPSQAPRTGELFF
TRBV5-5,.,.,TRBJ2-7,TGTGCCAGCAGCTTGGGGGGACTTCTGCTAGGCGAGCAGTACTTC,CASSLGGLLLGEQYF
TRBV2,.,.,TRBJ1-2,TGTGCCAGCGGGACTTTTCTTAACTATGGCTACACCTTC,CASGTFLNYGYTF
TRBV19,.,.,TRBJ1-2,TGTGCCAGTAGTATACGTGTACAGGGAGAAGGATATGGCTACACCTTC,CASSIRVQGEGYGYTF
TRBV6-1,.,.,TRBJ2-7,TGTGCCAGCAGTGTAGGAGTAGGGGTGGGCGAGCAGTACTTC,CASSVGVGVGEQYF
TRBV5-1,.,TRBD2,TRBJ2-1,TGCGCCAGCAGCACGGGACTAGCGGAACTCTACAATGAGCAGTTCTTC,CASSTGLAELYNEQFF
TRBV20-1,.,.,TRBJ1-1,TGCAGTGCGTCCCAGGGGTCCGGCGCTTTCTTT,CSASQGSGAFF
TRBV5-6,.,.,TRBJ2-3,TGTGCCAGCAGCTGGAGTGGGACAGATACGCAGTATTTT,CASSWSGTDTQYF
TRBV10-1,.,.,TRBJ1-6,TGCGCCAGCAGATTGATCCTCAGGGCTCGTATGTCCTATAATTCACCCCTCCACTTT,CASRLILRARMSYNSPLHF
TRBV29-1,.,TRBD2,TRBJ2-2,TGCAGCGTTTCCGGGACTAGCGGGTCGAACACCGGGGAGCTGTTTTTT,CSVSGTSGSNTGELFF
TRBV27,.,.,TRBJ1-5,TGTGCCAGCAGTTTATCGGTGGTCCGGGGGAGCAATCAGCCCCAGCATTTT,CASSLSVVRGSNQPQHF
TRBV7-2,.,TRBD2,TRBJ2-7,TGTGCCAGCAGCTTAGATAGCGGGGGGTCCTACGAGCAGTACTTC,CASSLDSGGSYEQYF
TRBV6-5,.,TRBD1,TRBJ1-2,TGTGCCAGCAGTTACTCGACAGGGGGTTTTGGCTACACCTTC,CASSYSTGGFGYTF
TRBV4-1,.,.,TRBJ2-2,TGCGCCAGCAGCCAAGATAGGGCCTGGTCGGGGACCGGGGAGCTGTTTTTT,CASSQDRAWSGTGELFF
TRBV6-1,.,TRBD1,TRBJ2-3,TGTGCCAGCAGTGAGGGACAGGTGGCAGGTACGCAGTATTTT,CASSEGQVAGTQYF
TRBV7-6,.,.,TRBJ2-7,TGTGCCAGCAGCTTAGAGACAGGTTCTCACTACGAGCAGTACTTC,CASSLETGSHYEQYF
TRBV11-2,.,TRBD2,TRBJ2-5,TGTGCCAGCAGCCCGGGGGCTAGCGGGGTGCAGACCCAGTACTTC,CASSPGASGVQTQYF
TRBV5-1,.,TRBD1,TRBJ1-1,TGCGCCAGCAGCCCCCAGGGGGGGAACACTGAAGCTTTCTTT,CASSPQGGNTEAFF
TRBV7-2,.,.,TRBJ2-3,TGTGCCAGCAGCCCCCGGTGGAGCGCAGATACGCAATATTTT,CASSPRWSADTQYF
TRBV15,.,TRBD1,TRBJ2-7,TGTGCCACCAGTTCGGAACAGGGGGCCTACGAGCAGTACTTC,CATSSEQGAYEQYF
TRBV2,.,.,TRBJ2-1,TGTGCCAGCAGTGAAGCGCCTGTAGCAGCCTTTGAGCAGTTCTTC,CASSEAPVAAFEQFF